This T cell receptor (beta chain) comes out of a study of control samples from healthy donors and cancer patients. TCRdb's copy holds only in-frame clones and misses some; the assay was immunoSEQ multiplex PCR. The table records 75,000 to 90,000 clones, over 75% of them present only once. The ends were cut back, 5 bases at V and 4 bases at J, with 20 bases in the middle. Germline loops: CDR1 SQVTM, CDR2 ANQGSEA. The CDR3 is made up of 15 amino acids. The sample consisted of blood. This chain joins TRBV29-1 and TRBJ1-1, with D possibly matching TRBD1 (6 bases). The receptor comes from a woman aged 40 to 55 in good health. As DNA, the CDR3 is TGCAGCGTTCGAGGAGACAGGATGCAAGGCACTGAAGCTTTCTTT. It encodes CSVRGDRMQGTEAFF.